A selection of T cell receptor beta chains follows, all from one sample in a study of blood T cell repertoires in COVID-19. Measured with immunoSEQ multiplex PCR; TCRdb has only the in-frame clones, and not every one. Here the sample spans around 240,000 clones, around 90% being singletons. The sample consisted of PBMCs or T cells enriched from blood (not recorded which). The receptors originated from a human donor in a cohort exposed to, infected with or recovered from COVID-19 (not recorded which). The donor label of this sample is uncertain. The CDR3 runs from the conserved cysteine through the conserved F or W. Fields, in order: clone size, V gene, D gene, J gene, CDR3 protein, CDR3 DNA. D genes are given only for firm matches. Clone size is given for some rows only: seen once, a few or many times, or a class if the clone is expanded.

clone size: .; V gene: TRBV2; D gene: TRBD1; J gene: TRBJ1-4; CDR3 protein: CASREDRGTNEKLFF; CDR3 DNA: TGTGCCAGCAGGGAGGACAGGGGGACTAATGAAAAACTGTTTTTT
clone size: .; V gene: TRBV5-4; D gene: TRBD2; J gene: TRBJ2-7; CDR3 protein: CASSSGLAGYEQYF; CDR3 DNA: TGTGCCAGCAGCTCGGGACTAGCCGGCTACGAGCAGTACTTC
clone size: .; V gene: TRBV29-1; D gene: .; J gene: TRBJ2-2; CDR3 protein: CSVDRSNTGELFF; CDR3 DNA: TGCAGCGTTGACCGTTCGAACACCGGGGAGCTGTTTTTT
clone size: .; V gene: TRBV14; D gene: .; J gene: TRBJ2-1; CDR3 protein: CASSQDLDRKNEQFF; CDR3 DNA: TGTGCCAGCAGCCAAGATCTCGACAGGAAAAATGAGCAGTTCTTC
clone size: .; V gene: TRBV14; D gene: TRBD1; J gene: TRBJ2-1; CDR3 protein: CASSQGQGSINEQFF; CDR3 DNA: TGTGCCAGCAGCCAAGGACAGGGTTCGATCAATGAGCAGTTCTTC
clone size: once; V gene: TRBV5-6; D gene: TRBD1; J gene: TRBJ1-3; CDR3 protein: CASSLETGGRNTIYF; CDR3 DNA: TGTGCCAGCAGCTTGGAGACAGGGGGGAGAAACACCATATATTTT
clone size: .; V gene: TRBV24-1; D gene: .; J gene: TRBJ2-7; CDR3 protein: CATSAGEQYF; CDR3 DNA: TGTGCCACCAGTGCAGGGGAGCAGTACTTC
clone size: .; V gene: TRBV19; D gene: .; J gene: TRBJ1-1; CDR3 protein: CASRIFGNKGTEAFF; CDR3 DNA: TGTGCCAGTAGGATTTTCGGAAATAAGGGGACTGAAGCTTTCTTT
clone size: .; V gene: TRBV9; D gene: .; J gene: TRBJ1-1; CDR3 protein: CASSALRGRGTEAFF; CDR3 DNA: TGTGCCAGCAGCGCCCTCAGGGGTAGGGGCACTGAAGCTTTCTTT
clone size: few; V gene: TRBV13; D gene: TRBD2; J gene: TRBJ2-5; CDR3 protein: CASSPGLAGANEETQYF; CDR3 DNA: TGTGCCAGCAGCCCGGGACTAGCGGGGGCAAATGAAGAGACCCAGTACTTC
clone size: .; V gene: TRBV30; D gene: TRBD1; J gene: TRBJ2-7; CDR3 protein: CAWSWTGSEQYF; CDR3 DNA: TGTGCCTGGAGTTGGACAGGGAGTGAGCAGTACTTC
clone size: .; V gene: TRBV19; D gene: .; J gene: TRBJ1-2; CDR3 protein: CASSIDFKGANYGYTF; CDR3 DNA: TGTGCCAGTAGTATAGATTTTAAGGGAGCTAACTATGGCTACACCTTC
clone size: .; V gene: TRBV30; D gene: .; J gene: TRBJ2-6; CDR3 protein: CAWSVKGSGANVLTF; CDR3 DNA: TGTGCCTGGAGTGTGAAGGGGTCTGGGGCCAACGTCCTGACTTTC
clone size: .; V gene: TRBV3-1/TRBV3-2; D gene: TRBD1; J gene: TRBJ2-3; CDR3 protein: CASSQAGTGTDTQYF; CDR3 DNA: TGTGCCAGCAGCCAAGCCGGGACAGGGACAGATACGCAGTATTTT
clone size: .; V gene: TRBV4-1; D gene: TRBD1; J gene: TRBJ2-1; CDR3 protein: CASSQGLGQSNEQFF; CDR3 DNA: TGCGCCAGCAGCCAAGGGTTGGGACAGTCCAATGAGCAGTTCTTC
clone size: .; V gene: TRBV18; D gene: TRBD1; J gene: TRBJ1-5; CDR3 protein: CASSLSDRAGNQPQHF; CDR3 DNA: TGTGCCAGCTCACTTAGTGACAGGGCCGGCAATCAGCCCCAGCATTTT
clone size: .; V gene: TRBV4-1; D gene: .; J gene: TRBJ1-1; CDR3 protein: CASSQVAAGTEAFF; CDR3 DNA: TGCGCCAGCAGCCAAGTCGCGGCCGGCACTGAAGCTTTCTTT
clone size: .; V gene: TRBV19; D gene: TRBD2; J gene: TRBJ2-1; CDR3 protein: CASSIGLAGLNEQFF; CDR3 DNA: TGTGCCAGTAGTATAGGACTAGCGGGCCTCAATGAGCAGTTCTTC
clone size: once; V gene: TRBV19; D gene: TRBD1; J gene: TRBJ2-7; CDR3 protein: CASGQGYEQYF; CDR3 DNA: TGTGCCAGCGGACAGGGCTACGAGCAGTACTTC
clone size: .; V gene: TRBV4-1; D gene: TRBD1; J gene: TRBJ1-6; CDR3 protein: CASSHGTGDYSPLHF; CDR3 DNA: TGCGCCAGCAGCCACGGGACAGGGGACTATTCACCCCTCCACTTT
clone size: .; V gene: TRBV18; D gene: .; J gene: TRBJ2-5; CDR3 protein: CASSGSTLTGEETQYF; CDR3 DNA: TGTGCCAGCTCAGGATCTACCCTGACAGGCGAAGAGACCCAGTACTTC
clone size: .; V gene: TRBV5-6; D gene: .; J gene: TRBJ2-7; CDR3 protein: CASSSPHRDNHEQYF; CDR3 DNA: TGTGCCAGCAGCTCCCCTCACCGGGACAACCACGAGCAGTACTTC
clone size: .; V gene: TRBV4-3; D gene: .; J gene: TRBJ1-4; CDR3 protein: CASSQDGGAREKLFF; CDR3 DNA: TGCGCCAGCAGCCAAGATGGGGGGGCTAGGGAAAAACTGTTTTTT
clone size: .; V gene: TRBV6-6; D gene: .; J gene: TRBJ2-5; CDR3 protein: CASSPGGVRGETQYF; CDR3 DNA: TGTGCCAGCAGCCCTGGGGGGGTCAGGGGAGAGACCCAGTACTTC
clone size: .; V gene: TRBV4-2; D gene: TRBD1; J gene: TRBJ2-2; CDR3 protein: CASSQLGQGQSGELFF; CDR3 DNA: TGTGCCAGCAGCCAATTGGGACAGGGGCAAAGCGGGGAGCTGTTTTTT
clone size: once; V gene: TRBV7-2; D gene: TRBD2; J gene: TRBJ2-3; CDR3 protein: CASSSGGLAGTDTQYF; CDR3 DNA: TGTGCCAGCAGCTCAGGGGGACTAGCGGGCACAGATACGCAGTATTTT
clone size: .; V gene: TRBV5-1; D gene: TRBD2; J gene: TRBJ2-1; CDR3 protein: CASSAKGTSVTYNEQFF; CDR3 DNA: TGCGCCAGCAGCGCAAAGGGGACTAGCGTAACCTACAATGAGCAGTTCTTC
clone size: .; V gene: TRBV6-5; D gene: .; J gene: TRBJ1-2; CDR3 protein: CASSPYRLISYGYTF; CDR3 DNA: TGTGCCAGCAGTCCGTACAGGTTGATCTCCTATGGCTACACCTTC
clone size: .; V gene: TRBV21-1; D gene: .; J gene: TRBJ1-5; CDR3 protein: CASSKVAVDRFQPQHF; CDR3 DNA: TGTGCCAGCAGCAAAGTAGCCGTCGACAGGTTTCAGCCCCAGCATTTT
clone size: .; V gene: TRBV18; D gene: .; J gene: TRBJ2-3; CDR3 protein: CASSTLRVADTQYF; CDR3 DNA: TGTGCCAGCTCAACTCTCAGGGTGGCAGATACGCAGTATTTT
clone size: .; V gene: TRBV5-6; D gene: TRBD1; J gene: TRBJ1-1; CDR3 protein: CASRSTGALNTEAFF; CDR3 DNA: TGTGCCAGCAGGTCGACAGGGGCCTTGAACACTGAAGCTTTCTTT
clone size: once; V gene: TRBV7-9; D gene: .; J gene: TRBJ1-2; CDR3 protein: CASSSIRDGYTF; CDR3 DNA: TGTGCCAGCAGCTCAATACGAGATGGCTACACCTTC
clone size: .; V gene: TRBV5-6; D gene: .; J gene: TRBJ1-1; CDR3 protein: CASSPRVGRSGAFF; CDR3 DNA: TGTGCCAGCAGCCCGCGAGTCGGGAGGTCGGGGGCTTTCTTT
clone size: .; V gene: TRBV5-4; D gene: TRBD1; J gene: TRBJ2-5; CDR3 protein: CASSLSGGPQETQYF; CDR3 DNA: TGTGCCAGCAGCTTGTCAGGGGGTCCCCAAGAGACCCAGTACTTC
clone size: .; V gene: TRBV30; D gene: TRBD1; J gene: TRBJ1-6; CDR3 protein: CAWMALDREYSPLHF; CDR3 DNA: TGTGCCTGGATGGCCCTCGACAGGGAATATTCACCCCTCCACTTT
clone size: .; V gene: TRBV19; D gene: .; J gene: TRBJ1-3; CDR3 protein: CASSMGPGNTIYF; CDR3 DNA: TGTGCCAGTAGTATGGGCCCCGGAAACACCATATATTTT
clone size: .; V gene: TRBV4-1; D gene: TRBD1; J gene: TRBJ1-3; CDR3 protein: CASSGQVGNTIYF; CDR3 DNA: TGCGCCAGCAGCGGACAGGTCGGAAACACCATATATTTT
clone size: .; V gene: TRBV28; D gene: .; J gene: TRBJ2-5; CDR3 protein: CASSVKETQYF; CDR3 DNA: TGTGCCAGCAGTGTCAAAGAGACCCAGTACTTC
clone size: .; V gene: TRBV5-6; D gene: .; J gene: TRBJ1-6; CDR3 protein: CASSFTGLYNSPLHF; CDR3 DNA: TGTGCCAGCAGCTTTACAGGGCTTTATAATTCACCCCTCCACTTT